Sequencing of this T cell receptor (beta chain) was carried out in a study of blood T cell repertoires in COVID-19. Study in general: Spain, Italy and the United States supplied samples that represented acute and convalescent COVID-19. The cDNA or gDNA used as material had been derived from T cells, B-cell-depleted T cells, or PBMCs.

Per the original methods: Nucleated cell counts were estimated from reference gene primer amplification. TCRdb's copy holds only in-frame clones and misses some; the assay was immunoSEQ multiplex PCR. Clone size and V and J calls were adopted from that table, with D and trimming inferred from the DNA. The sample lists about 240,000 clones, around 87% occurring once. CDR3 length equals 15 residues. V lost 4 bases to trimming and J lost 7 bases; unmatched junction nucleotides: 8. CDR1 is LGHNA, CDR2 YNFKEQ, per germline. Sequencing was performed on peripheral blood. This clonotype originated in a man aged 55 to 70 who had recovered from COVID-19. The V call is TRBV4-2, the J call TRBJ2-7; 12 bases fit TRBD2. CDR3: CASSPTTSGGYEQYF. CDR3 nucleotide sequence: TGTGCCAGCAGCCCGACGACTAGCGGGGGTTATGAGCAGTACTTC.